The source of this TCR beta chain is a study of blood T cell repertoires in COVID-19. As for the study in general: The cDNA or gDNA used as material had been derived from T cells, B-cell-depleted T cells, or PBMCs.

In the authors' methods: Researchers report that nucleated cell counts were estimated from reference gene primer amplification. Libraries were prepared by immunoSEQ multiplex PCR; TCRdb keeps only in-frame clonotypes and omits some of them. That table is the source of V, J and clone size, and D and trimming were worked out from the DNA. This sample yields 180,000 or so clones, of which 80% to 90% are seen a single time; approximately 12% belongs to the top ten. Seattle's cohort entered during active infection and was followed longitudinally. This clone was counted once. Trimming at V came to 0 bases and at J to 2 bases, leaving 13 bases not matched to a gene. The CDR3 has 19 residues. From germline, CDR1 is LGHNT and CDR2 FRNRAP.

V usage is TRBV12-5 and J usage is TRBJ2-3; 8 positions agree with TRBD1. The TCR sequence derives from a woman older than 75 with COVID-19, enrolled during active disease. The sequenced material came from peripheral blood. CDR3 DNA: TGTGCTAGTGGTTTGGTGGTGGTGGTCCGGACAGGGTTCACAGATACGCAGTATTTT. Encoded protein: CASGLVVVVRTGFTDTQYF.